This T cell receptor (beta chain) comes out of a study of cytomegalovirus exposure and HLA in healthy donors (TCRdb year 2017). Background on the whole study: An earlier analysis of some 550 of the donors reported 250 to 300 Gb of sequence data and around 120 million unique TCR beta sequences from about 200 million T cells. About 280 gigabases of sequencing data and 70 million to 85 million unique TCR sequences were included in an early release covering several hundred HLA-typed donors. Of the roughly 400 genotyped donors, over 70% fell in the genetic ancestry cluster associated with self-reported Caucasian donors. The study aimed to test whether signatures of past pathogen exposure could be identified by cataloging public T cell receptors. The study used immunosequencing to profile the T cell repertoires of several hundred subjects and linked those repertoires to cytomegalovirus serostatus. A separate validation cohort of roughly 130 different subjects was used in addition to the roughly 670-subject first cohort. To predict cytomegalovirus infection status, the study brought together high-throughput TCR immunosequencing, statistical association of individual TCRs with disease status, and machine learning. A later analysis re-analyzed previously published TCR beta repertoires from 666 donors and added high-resolution HLA genotyping to study TCR occurrence patterns. The later analysis used no new phenotypic data to find candidate immune exposures, relying instead on TCR beta sequences and their occurrence across donors. To decide whether each TCR beta V gene segment behaved as functional or pseudogenic, an earlier analysis of approximately 620 of the donors relied on high-throughput TCR beta sequencing. Alongside the repertoire data, information on donor age, sex, ethnicity and CMV serostatus was compiled. A later genetic analysis took genome-wide SNP genotypes for about 65% of the 666 donors and used that subset as a discovery cohort. Every repertoire in the discovery cohort had been generated on one and the same sequencing platform. Class I and class II HLA loci were covered by the typing at four-digit resolution. The number of typed donors differed by locus: roughly 629-640 for A, B, C, DRB1 and DQB1; some 500 for DQA1; roughly 600 for DPA1; and roughly 490 for DPB1. Four to six DR-DQ haplotypes were handled as single units for association and clustering, since linkage in the cohort was strong. Across roughly 420 genotyped donors of the cohort, an average of about 200,000 unique TCR beta nucleotide sequences per donor were sequenced, and roughly 20% of those sequences were non-productive.

General findings and caveats noted by the study authors: According to a later analysis, parvovirus B19, influenza, CMV and Epstein-Barr virus appeared linked to several top co-occurrence clusters. Approximately 18 rarely observed V segments, including chromosome 9 orphons, were excluded from the earlier analysis of almost 600 of the donors because counts were too low. At a false discovery rate of 0.05, a later analysis linked 16,951 TCR beta sequences to specific HLA alleles. In a later analysis, HLA-associated TCR beta chains were found to be more clonally expanded and to have lower generation probabilities than equally common non-associated chains. In vitro tests confirmed that a few of the cytomegalovirus-associated TCR beta chains recognize cytomegalovirus antigens. A further reported finding was that TCR beta sequences accurately predicted the HLA-A and HLA-B alleles for most subjects in the first cohort. Correlated functional status among segregating V segments might be attributable to linkage disequilibrium, but an unknown experimental factor could not be ruled out. In a later genetic analysis, fewer N-insertions in productive TCRs were reported among donors in an Asian-associated ancestry cluster than the roughly 640-donor mean. The authors suggested that the approach could potentially be extended to other disease states and immunological phenotypes. Because HLA typing was unavailable for some donors at each locus, only the typed subset was used in association tests. In an earlier analysis of some 640 of the donors, most TCR beta V segments were observed in productive rearrangements about 87% or about 30% of the time, broadly matching IMGT annotations. CMV serostatus was the only immune exposure information available for the cohort. In a later genetic analysis, a missense DCLRE1C variant was associated with V-gene and J-gene trimming of TCR beta chains, and the association was replicated in an independent cohort. A total of 150 to 200 TCR beta chains were listed by the study as associated with cytomegalovirus. According to a later analysis, most CMV-associated TCR beta chains appeared to be HLA-restricted, and the HLA associations seemed to be driven largely by CMV exposure. Some IMGT-functional V segments, including TRBV6-2 and TRBV6-3, could not be told apart with the 87-base-pair reads, so those segments were excluded. This cohort had only TCR beta chains sequenced, and the lack of alpha or paired-chain data limited which features could be detected. The presence/absence analyses assumed that sequencing depth was roughly uniform across donors, and that assumption may not be true. In a later analysis, TCR association rates were found to vary across HLA loci, with the most associated TCRs seen for DRB1 alleles and the fewest for HLA-C alleles. Most TCR sequences were seen in very few donors, while some public TCRs were found in many individuals. The classifier was reported to diagnose cytomegalovirus status with high specificity and sensitivity in both the original cohort and the validation cohort. A group of highly shared sequence variants was considered likely to be a technical artifact of the sequencing pipeline. Assigning TCR associations to individual alleles was difficult when HLA alleles, especially DR and DQ, strongly co-occurred.

The cohort consisted of 650 to 850 healthy bone marrow donors. At the time of sampling, every cohort member was nominally healthy, though immune exposures that went unrecorded were likely present. The donor tested CMV seropositive, placing the donor among the 289 seropositive members of the cohort. Every donor gave a peripheral blood sample, and the peripheral blood mononuclear cells from that sample were used for TCR beta sequencing. Genomic DNA was extracted from the blood cell samples with the Qiagen DNeasy Blood Extraction Kit. A distance of 19 bases separates the germline ends of V and J, which lose 5 bases and 9 bases respectively. The CDR3 starts with the cysteine, ends with the phenylalanine, and has 14 residues. The only DNA kept is the CDR3, 42 bases in frame from the first base. CDR1 and CDR2 (MDHEN, SYDVKM) derive from the germline V gene. Library creation used the immunoSEQ multiplex PCR assay. A mixture of 60 forward primers for TCR Vbeta segments and 13 reverse primers for TCR Jbeta segments was used in the multiplex PCR. Amplification of the CDR3 region of rearranged TCR beta genes was performed with a multiplex PCR assay on genomic DNA. On the Illumina HiSeq System, the amplified TCR beta libraries were sequenced as 87-base-pair reads. In the paper's pipeline: In a later analysis, 80 million or so unique TCR beta chains were counted across the approximately 670 repertoires, and around 10 million of these chains were shared by at least two donors. Raw reads were error-corrected and collapsed into unique sequences by a nearest-neighbor algorithm in which closely related sequences were merged to remove PCR and sequencing errors. To assign V, D and J gene segments, CDR3 sequences were aligned to IMGT reference sequences. Each retained sequence needed at least a six-nucleotide match to both a V gene segment and a J gene segment. A rearrangement counted as productive if the CDR3 had no stop codons and remained in frame with V and J, and every other rearrangement counted as non-productive. Following IMGT convention, CDR3 was defined as the stretch from the second conserved V-encoded cysteine to the conserved J-encoded phenylalanine. The earlier analysis of some 540 of the donors excluded any sequence lacking an unambiguous match to a single V gene segment. An earlier analysis of a few hundred of the donors classified V segments as functional when productive rearrangements were above 56.7% and as segregating when the standard deviation between donors was above 5%. A statistical classification framework was built for diagnosing cytomegalovirus status from the catalog of TCR beta chain sequences. V and J gene assignment, in a later analysis, came from comparing TCR nucleotide sequences with IMGT/GENE-DB human TR gene sequences. A later analysis assigned CDR3 sequences and most-parsimonious VDJ recombination scenarios with the TCRdist pipeline. In a later analysis, each TCR beta chain was defined by its CDR3 amino acid sequence together with its V-gene family, and reads lacking a unique V-gene family were excluded. To address suspected cross-contamination and a sequencing artifact, a later analysis removed around 590 highly shared, low-generation-probability nucleotide sequences. A later analysis calculated a clonal expansion index for each public chain from normalized within-repertoire ranks of inferred template counts. In a later analysis, generation probabilities were computed with a VDJ recombination model fitted to out-of-frame rearrangements, and the resulting probabilities were checked against IGoR. In a later analysis, TCR-TCR, TCR-HLA and TCR-CMV co-occurrence was scored with hypergeometric tests, and a repertoire-size bias correction was applied to TCR pairs. False discovery rates were estimated in a later analysis by permuting HLA or CMV assignments 20 times. In a later analysis, co-occurring TCRs were grouped using DBSCAN, with TCRdist sequence similarity added in when clustering inside HLA-allele-positive subsets. For co-occurrence clustering, repertoires with fewer than 30,000 or more than 120,000 public chains were excluded, along with four to six repertoires with anomalous nucleotide sharing. TCRdb provides this immuneACCESS table in a form limited to in-frame rearrangements. Some clones are lacking; in checked studies, under half of them reflect an unresolved V gene, and why the rest are absent is not known. The V and J calls and clone size come from that table; D and trimming were worked out from the DNA. This sample holds over 50,000 clones; about four fifths were observed only once. The ten largest clones add up to roughly half of the sample.

This clone was detected only once. Its antigen has not been determined. It has no much larger one-base neighbor in the sample; base qualities were not kept. Sequencing was done on a sample of PBMCs. This TCR came from a man in his forties or fifties in good health and CMV-seropositive. This chain is built from TRBV28 and TRBJ1-2; matching of 5 bases hints at TRBD1 as the D gene. The CDR3 region has the sequence CASSSPGLSLSYTF. The DNA reads TGTGCCAGCAGTAGCCCAGGGCTCTCTCTAAGCTACACCTTC.